This T cell receptor (beta chain) was found in a study of blood T cell repertoires in COVID-19. CDR3 length: 17 residues. V dropped 1 base and J dropped 6; count of bases not matched to a gene: 11. Germline-derived CDR1 and CDR2 are MGHDK and SYGVNS. Libraries were prepared by immunoSEQ multiplex PCR; TCRdb keeps only in-frame clonotypes and omits some of them. This sample has about 350,000 clones, with around 91% found just once. Sequenced material: peripheral blood. J is TRBJ2-3 and V is TRBV25-1; TRBD1 agrees at 9 bases. The TCR originated in a woman aged 18-29 years who had recovered from COVID-19. The CDR3 DNA is TGTGCCAGCAGTGAATCCACTCAGGACAGGGGCCCGGATACGCAGTATTTT. Its translation is CASSESTQDRGPDTQYF.